These 14 T cell receptor beta chains share one sample of origin, sequenced in a study of T cells after yellow fever vaccination. TCRdb re-called the 5' RACE reads with MiXCR, one entry per CDR3 protein. The table shows tens of thousands of distinct CDR3 sequences, with less than 5.5% occurring only once. The sample in question was CD8+ T cells sorted from PBMCs, obtained 10 days after the yellow fever booster vaccination. These receptors came from a man in his thirties or forties who received the YFV17D yellow fever vaccine.

By proportion, this clonotype is medium-sized. V and J are TRBV7-9 and TRBJ2-2; TRBD2 aligns across 11 bases. CDR3 length: 15 residues. V lost 4 bases and J lost 3; bases outside the gene matches: 1. The germline gives CDR1 SEHNR, CDR2 FQNEAQ (reference sequence). This chain's CDR3 is CASSSGLADTGELFF. In DNA, the CDR3 is TGTGCCAGCAGCTCGGGACTAGCGGACACCGGGGAGCTGTTTTTT.

This clonotype was detected many times. The V gene is TRBV10-3, the J gene TRBJ1-1, with a weak D call TRBD1 (6 bases). This CDR3 contains 13 residues. The germline V gene has CDR1 ENHRY and CDR2 SYGVKD. The ends were cut back, 8 bases at V and 6 bases at J, with 16 bases in the middle. CDR3 loop: CAIASTGSAEAFF. For the CDR3, the DNA is TGTGCCATCGCCAGTACAGGGAGCGCTGAAGCTTTCTTT.

This clonotype has ten or more counts. The V gene is TRBV12-3 or TRBV12-4, the J gene TRBJ2-5, with D maybe TRBD2 (6 bases). The germline V and J ends were trimmed by 6 bases and 3 bases, with 11 bases remaining between them. The CDR3 contains 13 residues. The CDR3 sequence: CASRAGGEETQYF. In DNA, the CDR3 is TGTGCCAGCAGGGCCGGGGGAGAAGAGACCCAGTACTTC.

This clonotype was detected ten times or more. The chain couples TRBV18 to TRBJ2-7; possibly TRBD1 for D (5 bases). The germline gives CDR1 KGHSH, CDR2 LQKENI. This CDR3 is built from 13 residues. The V gene lost 4 bases and the J gene lost 3 bases, with 10 bases spanning the gap. CDR3 sequence (DNA): TGTGCCAGCTCACAACCAGGGTACTACGAGCAGTACTTC. Its protein is CASSQPGYYEQYF.

Many counts were recorded for this clonotype. The chain combines TRBV4-3 with TRBJ2-6, with D uncertain. Germline lookup yields CDR1 LGHNA and CDR2 YSLEER. The CDR3 totals 19 residues. The V and J ends lost 4 bases and 0 bases respectively, with 19 bases between them. CDR3 coding DNA: TGCGCCAGCAGCCCCTCGTCGGGCACTTACAGCTCTGGGGCCAACGTCCTGACTTTC. It specifies CASSPSSGTYSSGANVLTF.

This clonotype was recorded many times. Here the CDR3 DNA reads TGCGCCAGCAGCTTGGCCGGGACTAGCGGGAGTCCCCCCGGACATGAGCAGTTCTTC. Protein: CASSLAGTSGSPPGHEQFF. The chain uses TRBV5-1 and TRBJ2-1; TRBD2 matches at 14 bases. The CDR3 contains 19 residues. Germline assignment: CDR1 SGHRS and CDR2 YFSETQ. Trimming at V came to 0 bases and at J to 8 bases, leaving 13 bases not matched to a gene.

The sample holds many counts of this clonotype. The J gene is TRBJ2-2, the V gene TRBV29-1; a weak D match, TRBD2 (6 bases). Germline V lookup: CDR1 SQVTM, CDR2 ANQGSEA. V lost 0 bases and J 5 bases, leaving 19 bases between the germline ends. CDR3 length: 17 residues. This CDR3 is CSVEDFRNRGGTGELFF. In DNA, the CDR3 is TGCAGCGTTGAAGATTTCCGGAATAGGGGAGGAACCGGGGAGCTGTTTTTT.

This clonotype was counted at least ten times. The J gene is TRBJ2-7, the V gene TRBV15, with D tentatively TRBD2 (6 bases). This CDR3 spans 15 amino acids. V was cut by 3 bases and J by 2 bases, with 14 bases left in between. CDR1 and CDR2 (germline): LNHNV, YYDKDF (reference sequence). CDR3 loop: CATSSPLASTYEQYF. CDR3 in DNA: TGTGCCACCAGCAGCCCGCTAGCGAGCACCTACGAGCAGTACTTC.

This clonotype was detected many times. This rearrangement joins TRBV5-4 to TRBJ1-1; D gene ambiguous. V was clipped by 2 bases and J by 0 bases, with 8 bases between them. Germline assignment: CDR1 SGHNT and CDR2 YYREEE (reference sequence). The CDR3 is 14 amino acids. The CDR3 region is CASSLSGMNTEAFF. The CDR3 DNA follows: TGTGCCAGCAGCTTATCGGGTATGAACACTGAAGCTTTCTTT.

This clonotype was observed many times. The chain links TRBV5-1 to TRBJ2-7; the D gene is possibly TRBD1 (6 bases). The germline V gene encodes CDR1 SGHRS and CDR2 YFSETQ. The CDR3 has 17 amino acids. Trimming took 2 bases from V and 3 from J, leaving 21 bases between them. DNA for the CDR3: TGCGCCAGCAGCTTCAGGGGTGGAGAACAGTCCGTCTACGAGCAGTACTTC. Translated, it gives CASSFRGGEQSVYEQYF.

This clonotype was detected ten times or more. The genes are TRBV28 and TRBJ1-2; a possible D gene is TRBD1 (5 bases). This CDR3 has 14 residues. V lost 1 base and J lost 6, with 12 bases in between. Per the germline V gene, CDR1 is MDHEN and CDR2 is SYDVKM. The CDR3 is CASSLFPTVNGYTF. The CDR3 nucleotides read TGTGCCAGCAGTTTATTCCCGACAGTGAATGGCTACACCTTC.

In its sample, this clonotype was seen many times. This chain joins TRBV30 and TRBJ2-5; D not certain. V was clipped by 5 bases and J by 0 bases, with 13 bases between them. This CDR3 has 14 residues. The germline CDR1 and CDR2 sequences are GTSNPN and SVGIG (reference sequence). In DNA, the CDR3 is TGTGCCTGGGACCAAGACGGGCACCAAGAGACCCAGTACTTC. As protein: CAWDQDGHQETQYF.

This clonotype was picked up a small number of times. This chain links TRBV29-1 with TRBJ1-2; TRBD1 matches at 8 bases. The CDR3 is made up of 18 amino acids. Losses at the gene ends were 5 bases for V and 2 bases for J; bases not matched to a gene: 19. Germline V gene sequence: CDR1 SQVTM, CDR2 ANQGSEA. CDR3 bases: TGCAGCGTTCATTCATGGACAGGGAGGACTACCGGAAACTATGGCTACACCTTC. Translating it yields CSVHSWTGRTTGNYGYTF. The full variable domain, rest sourced from reference TRBV29-1 and TRBJ1-2, is SAVISQKPSRDICQRGTSLTIQCQVDSQVTMMFWYRQQPGQSLTLIATANQGSEATYESGFVIDKFPISRPNLTFSTLTVSNMSPEDSSIYLCSVHSWTGRTTGNYGYTFGSGTRLTVV.

This clonotype was seen many times. The chain links TRBV10-1 to TRBJ2-3, with D possibly matching TRBD2 (5 bases). This CDR3 spans 14 amino acids. V was trimmed by 7 bases and J by 3 bases, leaving 14 bases between them. Looked up from germline, CDR1 is WNHNN and CDR2 is SYGVQD (reference sequence). In nucleotides, the CDR3 is TGCGCCAGCACCCGAGGCGGCGGGACAGATACGCAGTATTTT. It yields the protein CASTRGGGTDTQYF.